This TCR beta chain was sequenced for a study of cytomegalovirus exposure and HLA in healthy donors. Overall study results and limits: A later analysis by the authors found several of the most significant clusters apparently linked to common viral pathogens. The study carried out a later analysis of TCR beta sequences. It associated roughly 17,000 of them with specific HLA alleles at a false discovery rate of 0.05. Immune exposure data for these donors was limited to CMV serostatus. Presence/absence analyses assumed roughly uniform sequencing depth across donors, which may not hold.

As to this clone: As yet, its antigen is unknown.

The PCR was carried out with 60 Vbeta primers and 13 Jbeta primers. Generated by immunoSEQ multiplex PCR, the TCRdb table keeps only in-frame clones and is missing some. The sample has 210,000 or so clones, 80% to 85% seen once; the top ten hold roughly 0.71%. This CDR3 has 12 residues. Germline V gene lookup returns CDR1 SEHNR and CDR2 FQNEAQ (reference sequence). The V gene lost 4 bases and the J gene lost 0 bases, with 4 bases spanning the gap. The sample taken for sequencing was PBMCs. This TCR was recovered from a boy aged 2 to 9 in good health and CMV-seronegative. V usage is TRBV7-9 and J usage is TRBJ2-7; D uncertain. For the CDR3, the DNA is TGTGCCAGCAGCTCCAGCTCCTACGAGCAGTACTTC. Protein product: CASSSSSYEQYF.